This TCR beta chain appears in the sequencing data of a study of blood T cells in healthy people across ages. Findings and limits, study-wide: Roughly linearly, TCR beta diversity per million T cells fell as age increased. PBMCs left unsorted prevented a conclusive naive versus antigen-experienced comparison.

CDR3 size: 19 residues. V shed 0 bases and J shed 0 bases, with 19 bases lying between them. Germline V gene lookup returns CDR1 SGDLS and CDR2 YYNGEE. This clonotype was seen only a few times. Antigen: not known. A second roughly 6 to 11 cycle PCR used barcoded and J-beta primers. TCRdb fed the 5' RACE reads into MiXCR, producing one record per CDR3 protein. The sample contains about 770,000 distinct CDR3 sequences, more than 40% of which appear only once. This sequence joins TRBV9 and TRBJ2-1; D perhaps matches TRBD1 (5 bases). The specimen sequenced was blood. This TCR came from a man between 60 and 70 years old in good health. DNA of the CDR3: TGTGCCAGCAGCGTAGACAGGCCAGCCCGACCCAACTCCTACAATGAGCAGTTCTTC. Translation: CASSVDRPARPNSYNEQFF.